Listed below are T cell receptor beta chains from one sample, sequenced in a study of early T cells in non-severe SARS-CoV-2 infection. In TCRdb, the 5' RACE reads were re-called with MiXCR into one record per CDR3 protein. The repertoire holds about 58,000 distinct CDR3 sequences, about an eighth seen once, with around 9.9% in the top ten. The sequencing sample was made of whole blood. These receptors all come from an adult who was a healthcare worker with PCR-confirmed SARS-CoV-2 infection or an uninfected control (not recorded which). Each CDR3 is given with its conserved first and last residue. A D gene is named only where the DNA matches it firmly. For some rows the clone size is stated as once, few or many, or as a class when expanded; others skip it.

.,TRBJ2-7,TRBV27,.,TGTGCCAGCAGCCCTGACGGGGCCGAGCAGTACTTC,CASSPDGAEQYF
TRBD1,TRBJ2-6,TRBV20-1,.,TGCAGTGCTAGAGTTGGTCCAACAGGGGGGAGTAGTGGGGCCAACGTCCTGACTTTC,CSARVGPTGGSSGANVLTF
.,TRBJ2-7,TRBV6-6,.,TGTGCCAGCAGACGACACGGGATTGACGAGCAGTACTTC,CASRRHGIDEQYF
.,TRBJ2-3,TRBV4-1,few,TGCGCCAGCAGCCAAGGTCGGGGGTGGACAGATACGCAGTATTTT,CASSQGRGWTDTQYF
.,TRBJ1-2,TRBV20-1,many,TGCAGTGCTAGCACAGAAGACTATGGCTACACCTTC,CSASTEDYGYTF
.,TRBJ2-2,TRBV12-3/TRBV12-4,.,TGTGCCAGCACAAGACAGGCCTACACCGGGGAGCTGTTTTTT,CASTRQAYTGELFF
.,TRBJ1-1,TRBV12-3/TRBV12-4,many,TGTGCCAGCAGTTTCCCCAAGGGTGTGAGTATGAACACTGAAGCTTTCTTT,CASSFPKGVSMNTEAFF
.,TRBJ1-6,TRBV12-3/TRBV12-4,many,TGTGCCAGCAGTTTCCCTGAGTCACCCCTCCACTTT,CASSFPESPLHF
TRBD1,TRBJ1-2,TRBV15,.,TGTGCCACCAGCAGACCACAGGGGCCACACTATGGCTACACCTTC,CATSRPQGPHYGYTF
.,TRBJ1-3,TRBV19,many,TGTGCCAGTAGGACTTCCCGGGACTACGAGAGAAACACCATATATTTT,CASRTSRDYERNTIYF
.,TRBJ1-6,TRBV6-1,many,TGTGCCAGCAGTGAAGTAGGGAAGATTAATTCACCCCTCCACTTT,CASSEVGKINSPLHF
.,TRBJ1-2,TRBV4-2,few,TGTGCCAGCAGCCAAGATGAGGGATCCGGCTATGGCTACACCTTC,CASSQDEGSGYGYTF
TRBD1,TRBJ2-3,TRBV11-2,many,TGTGCCAGCAGCTTAGAGCAGCCGGGACAGGGGGTGGGTACGCAGTATTTT,CASSLEQPGQGVGTQYF
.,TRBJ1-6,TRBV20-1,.,TGCAGTGCTATAGAACTCCAGGGAATAGGTGATTCACCCCTCCACTTT,CSAIELQGIGDSPLHF
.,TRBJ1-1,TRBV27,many,TGTGCCAGCAGGGGACATGGCGGGACTGAAGCTTTCTTT,CASRGHGGTEAFF
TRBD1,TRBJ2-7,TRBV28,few,TGTGCCAGCAGTCTCCCCGGACAGGGAGACGAGCAGTACTTC,CASSLPGQGDEQYF
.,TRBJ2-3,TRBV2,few,TGTGCCAGCAGTGAAAGGAAAGTCACAGATACGCAGTATTTT,CASSERKVTDTQYF
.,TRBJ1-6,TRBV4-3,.,TGCGCCAGCAGCCAATCTCGGACACGGAGCTCCTATAATTCACCCCTCCACTTT,CASSQSRTRSSYNSPLHF
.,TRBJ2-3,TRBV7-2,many,TGTGCCAGCAGCGTATTTAGCACAGATACGCAGTATTTT,CASSVFSTDTQYF
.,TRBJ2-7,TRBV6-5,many,TGTGCCAGCAGCCCAGGGGCCACGTACGAGCAGTACTTC,CASSPGATYEQYF
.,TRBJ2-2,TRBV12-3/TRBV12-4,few,TGTGCCAGCGCCACAGGCCCTGCCAGGGAGCTGTTTTTT,CASATGPARELFF
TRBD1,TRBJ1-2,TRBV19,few,TGTGCCAGTAGTTTTCGGGACAGGGGCTACACCTTC,CASSFRDRGYTF
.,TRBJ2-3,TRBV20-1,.,TGCAGTGCTAGCGGGGGGCGGAGAAATACGCAGTATTTT,CSASGGRRNTQYF
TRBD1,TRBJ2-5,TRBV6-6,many,TGTGCCAGCAGGCTCTGGACAGGGGGCGTAGGAGAGACCCAGTACTTC,CASRLWTGGVGETQYF
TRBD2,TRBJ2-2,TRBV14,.,TGTGCCAGCGGACTAGCGGGAACCATTGTTGGCGGGGAGCTGTTTTTT,CASGLAGTIVGGELFF
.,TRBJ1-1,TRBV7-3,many,TGTGCCAGCAGCCCTGGGACCGGAGAAGCTTTCTTT,CASSPGTGEAFF
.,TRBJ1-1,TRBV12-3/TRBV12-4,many,TGTGCCAGCAGCCTAACCCCGGGGATTGAAGCTTTCTTT,CASSLTPGIEAFF
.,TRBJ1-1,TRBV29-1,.,TGCAGCGTTGCCGTTGGTCGTGACACTGAAGCTTTCTTT,CSVAVGRDTEAFF
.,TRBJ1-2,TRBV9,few,TGTGCCAGCACCCCAGGTCCTAACTATGGCTACACCTTC,CASTPGPNYGYTF
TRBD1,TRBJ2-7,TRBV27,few,TGTGCCAGCAGTTTGTACGGACAGGTTGCCTACGAGCAGTACTTC,CASSLYGQVAYEQYF
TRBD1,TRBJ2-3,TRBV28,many,TGTGCCAGCAGTTTAGCGCAGGGGGCTGGCACAGATACGCAGTATTTT,CASSLAQGAGTDTQYF
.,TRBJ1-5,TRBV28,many,TGTGCCAGCAGTCCGGGGGGGGTCCTTAGCAATCAGCCCCAGCATTTT,CASSPGGVLSNQPQHF
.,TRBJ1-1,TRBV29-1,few,TGCAGCGCCTCCGGGACAGAAGCTTTCTTT,CSASGTEAFF
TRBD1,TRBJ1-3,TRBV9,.,TGTGCCAGCAGCCTTGAGGGGGCGCGTGGAAACACCATATATTTT,CASSLEGARGNTIYF
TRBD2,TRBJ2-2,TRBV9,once,TGTGCCAGCAGCGTAGTCCCCTTTGGCGGGAGGGCCAATCTCGCCGGGGAGCTGTTTTTT,CASSVVPFGGRANLAGELFF
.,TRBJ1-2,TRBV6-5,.,TGTGCCAGCAGACGGACGACAGACTATGGCTACACCTTC,CASRRTTDYGYTF
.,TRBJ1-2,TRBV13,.,TGTGCCAGCAGCGAGAGTGGACAGACGTACTATGGCTACACCTTC,CASSESGQTYYGYTF
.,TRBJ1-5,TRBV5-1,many,TGCGCCAGCAGCCCAGGACAGATTAGCAATCAGCCCCAGCATTTT,CASSPGQISNQPQHF
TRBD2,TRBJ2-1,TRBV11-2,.,TGTGCCAGCAGCCCGCTAGCGGGGGCCGTCAATGAGCAGTTCTTC,CASSPLAGAVNEQFF
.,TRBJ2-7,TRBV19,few,TGTGCCACCCGGGGGTTCTCCTCCTCCTACGAGCAGTACTTC,CATRGFSSSYEQYF
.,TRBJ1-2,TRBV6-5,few,TGTGCCAGCAGAAACAGTGGAGGCTACACCTTC,CASRNSGGYTF